This passage covers 5 T cell receptor beta chains from one sample sequenced in a study of Graves' ophthalmopathy and Graves' hyperthyroidism. RNA transcripts were the source from which TCR beta CDR3 regions were amplified. Investigators did first-round RT-PCR with HTBI primers, then second-round multiplex PCR. One entry per CDR3 protein results from TCRdb running MiXCR on the multiplex PCR reads. This sample has 300,000 to 450,000 distinct CDR3 sequences; 15% to 20% occur once, and the top ten carry 2% to 3%. Sequencing was carried out using peripheral blood. These receptors were obtained from an adult woman with stable Graves' hyperthyroidism.

Many counts were recorded for this clonotype. J is TRBJ2-7 and V is TRBV6-6; D gene unclear. This CDR3 has 12 amino acids. The germline V gene encodes CDR1 MNHNY and CDR2 SVGAGI (reference sequence). V lost 5 bases and J 2 bases, leaving 7 bases between the germline ends. The CDR3 is CASSRVAYEQYF. For the CDR3, the DNA is TGTGCCAGCAGTCGGGTAGCCTACGAGCAGTACTTC.

V and J are TRBV3-1 and TRBJ2-5; D may be TRBD1 (5 bases). The CDR3 length is 14 residues. Between the trimmed V and J ends, which lost 2 bases and 5 bases, there was a span of 12 bases. Germline V gene lookup returns CDR1 LGHDT and CDR2 YNNKEL (reference sequence). The CDR3 DNA is TGTGCCAGCAGCCAAAGCAGGGCTCGGGAGACCCAGTACTTC. This codes for CASSQSRARETQYF.

In this sample, this clonotype turned up many times. The chain is built from TRBV20-1 and TRBJ2-7; the D gene is possibly TRBD2 (5 bases). The CDR3 is 12 residues long. V lost 6 bases to trimming and J lost 0 bases, with 9 bases between them. The V gene's germline CDR1 is DFQATT and CDR2 SNEGSKA (reference sequence). The chain's CDR3 is CSAYTSSYEQYF. CDR3 bases: TGCAGTGCCTACACTAGCTCCTACGAGCAGTACTTC.

This clonotype was detected ten times or more. The rearrangement joins TRBV28 to TRBJ1-5; 7 nucleotides agree with TRBD1. The CDR3 runs 14 residues. Germline V lookup: CDR1 MDHEN, CDR2 SYDVKM. With 4 bases clipped from V and 4 bases from J, the junction kept 4 bases outside the gene matches. The CDR3 region is CASSSGGLNQPQHF. The DNA of the CDR3 is TGTGCCAGCAGTTCAGGGGGTTTAAATCAGCCCCAGCATTTT.

The sample holds many counts of this clonotype. This chain links TRBV28 with TRBJ2-5, with a possible D match to TRBD2 (5 bases). The germline CDR1 and CDR2 sequences are MDHEN and SYDVKM. CDR3 length equals 17 residues. V lost 3 bases to trimming and J lost 2 bases, with 19 bases between them. The CDR3 sequence: CASSLFARTGKQETQYF. The CDR3 bases are TGTGCCAGCAGTTTGTTCGCGCGGACGGGAAAACAAGAGACCCAGTACTTC.